The present TCR beta chain was sequenced within a study of blood T cell repertoires in COVID-19. Study-wide context: Italy, Spain and the United States were the sources of the convalescent and acute COVID-19 samples. Sources were T cells, B-cell-depleted T cells, or PBMCs; the material itself was cDNA or gDNA.

Measured with immunoSEQ multiplex PCR; TCRdb has only the in-frame clones, and not every one. The data show approximately 190,000 clones, 90% seen once. V was shortened by 0 bases and J by 4 bases, with 12 bases between the two germline ends. CDR3 length: 15 amino acids. Per the germline V gene, CDR1 is MGHRA and CDR2 is YSYEKL. The rearrangement links TRBV4-1 to TRBJ1-2, with D uncertain. Sample: peripheral blood. This clonotype was sampled from a man in his fifties or sixties with acute or convalescent COVID-19. CDR3 nucleotides: TGCGCCAGCAGCCAAGATCGTCCAACAACCTATGGCTACACCTTC. Protein: CASSQDRPTTYGYTF.